These 18 T cell receptor beta chains were all obtained from the same sample, sequenced in a study of T-cell memory formation after mild COVID-19. Each CDR3 protein is one row after TCRdb ran MiXCR on the 5' RACE reads. The sample shows around 410,000 distinct CDR3 sequences, 23% of them seen only once. The specimen was PBMCs or a T cell subset sorted from them (not recorded which). These receptor sequences come from an adult woman who had mild COVID-19 (a few samples of this study predate the infection). Cell type and time point are not known.

The V gene is TRBV24-1, the J gene TRBJ2-1, with D possibly TRBD2 on 6 matching bases. Trimming pared 4 bases from V and 6 bases from J, leaving 15 bases between. CDR1 KGHDR and CDR2 SFDVKD come from the germline V gene. The CDR3 has 15 residues. CDR3 sequence: CATSDPGTPFNEQFF. In nucleotides, the CDR3 is TGTGCCACCAGTGACCCCGGGACTCCCTTCAATGAGCAGTTCTTC.

J is TRBJ1-2 and V is TRBV4-2; D is unresolved. This CDR3 comprises 16 residues. The V and J ends lost 1 base and 4 bases respectively, with 16 bases between them. Germline CDR1 is LGHNA and CDR2 is YNFKEQ. The CDR3 loop is CASSQGMDRRIYGYTF. CDR3 in DNA: TGTGCCAGCAGCCAAGGCATGGACCGCCGGATCTATGGCTACACCTTC.

The V gene is TRBV6-1, the J gene TRBJ1-5; D gene uncertain. Trimming cost V 1 base and J 4 bases, with 8 bases left between them. The germline V gene has CDR1 MNHNS and CDR2 SASEGT. The CDR3 sequence is 14 residues long. The CDR3 protein is CASSEDRRNQPQHF. Written as DNA, the CDR3 is TGTGCCAGCAGTGAAGATCGAAGGAATCAGCCCCAGCATTTT.

There are a few counts of this clonotype. This chain connects TRBV6-5 to TRBJ2-5; 7 positions agree with TRBD2. CDR3 length equals 20 residues. Germline V gene sequence: CDR1 MNHEY, CDR2 SVGAGI. J lost 1 base, V lost 2 bases, and 19 bases had no gene match. The CDR3 region is CASSYRRLAVNNHFQETQYF. The CDR3 DNA is TGTGCCAGCAGTTACCGTCGCCTAGCGGTAAATAACCACTTCCAAGAGACCCAGTACTTC.

The chain joins TRBV20-1 to TRBJ1-5; D remains unclear. Trimming removed 6 bases from V and 10 bases from J, with 22 bases in between. CDR1 DFQATT and CDR2 SNEGSKA come from the germline V gene (reference sequence). The CDR3 covers 14 residues. The CDR3 DNA reads TGCAGTGCCTCGCCGGAGAGCCTGATCAGCCCCCAGCATTTT. Its translation is CSASPESLISPQHF.

This rearrangement joins TRBV5-1 to TRBJ2-5; 7 nucleotides agree with TRBD1. J gave up 5 bases and V 6 bases, and 10 bases lay outside the gene matches. This CDR3 region has 14 residues. CDR1 and CDR2 (germline): SGHRS, YFSETQ. CDR3 DNA: TGCGCCAGCAACAACGGTAGGGGGCTGGAGACCCAGTACTTC. This sequence encodes CASNNGRGLETQYF.

V usage is TRBV7-8 and J usage is TRBJ2-5; a weak D match, TRBD1 (5 bases). The CDR3 length is 15 residues. CDR1 is SGHVS and CDR2 is FQNEAQ in the germline V gene. V lost 0 bases and J 2 bases, leaving 10 bases between the germline ends. CDR3 in DNA: TGTGCCAGCAGCTTAGCGTGGGGCAGGCAAGAGACCCAGTACTTC. Its protein is CASSLAWGRQETQYF.

This clonotype was picked up a small number of times. The rearrangement uses TRBV6-5 and TRBJ2-2; 9 bases match TRBD2. The ends lost 5 bases at V and 3 bases at J; junction bases unmatched: 10. Germline V CDR1 and CDR2: MNHEY, SVGAGI. CDR3 length: 17 amino acids. CDR3 sequence: CASSVTISGSDTGELFF. As DNA, the CDR3 is TGTGCCAGCAGTGTTACCATTAGCGGGAGCGACACCGGGGAGCTGTTTTTT.

Details on this clonotype: Here the CDR3 omits its conserved ending phenylalanine or tryptophan, so a read error is the likely source. V gene TRBV4-2 combines with J gene TRBJ2-1, with unresolved D. The CDR3 spans 13 residues. Germline V gene lookup returns CDR1 LGHNA and CDR2 YNFKEQ. V gave up 4 bases and J gave up 8 bases, with 12 bases separating them. The CDR3 spells CASSRPSSDEQFS. CDR3 coding DNA: TGTGCCAGCAGCCGACCTTCCTCCGATGAGCAGTTCTCC.

The chain combines TRBV4-2 with TRBJ2-3; TRBD2 might be the D (6 bases). The CDR3 extends over 15 amino acids. The V gene's germline CDR1 is LGHNA and CDR2 YNFKEQ. Trimming left V 1 base short and J 6 bases short, with 14 bases between. DNA of the CDR3: TGTGCCAGCAGCCAAGTCGGGGGAGCGGAGGATACGCAGTATTTT. It yields the protein CASSQVGGAEDTQYF.

The chain has TRBV12-3 or TRBV12-4 and TRBJ2-1; 7 positions match TRBD2. CDR3 size: 16 residues. V lost 6 bases to trimming and J lost 2 bases; unmatched junction nucleotides: 10. CDR3 DNA sequence: TGTGCCAGCAGCCCGTTTTGGGAGGGGCCCTACAATGAGCAGTTCTTC. Encoded protein: CASSPFWEGPYNEQFF.

The rearrangement uses TRBV20-1 and TRBJ2-7; D unclear. The CDR3 has 10 residues. The V end was cut by 6 bases, the J end by 5 bases, with 8 bases between. Per the germline V gene, CDR1 is DFQATT and CDR2 is SNEGSKA (reference sequence). Here the CDR3 DNA reads TGCAGTGCGCATTTCCACGAGCAGTACTTC. Residues: CSAHFHEQYF.

V usage is TRBV6-5 and J usage is TRBJ2-4; either TRBD1 or TRBD2 may fit D (5 bases each). Trimming shortened V by 4 bases and J by 3 bases, and 13 bases separated the two germline ends. CDR3 length equals 15 residues. Germline loops: CDR1 MNHEY, CDR2 SVGAGI. The CDR3 sequence is CASSSAGAGKNIQYF. CDR3 DNA sequence: TGTGCCAGCAGTTCCGCCGGGGCTGGCAAAAACATTCAGTACTTC.

This clonotype appeared a few times. This chain connects TRBV11-2 to TRBJ1-1; perhaps TRBD1 as D (6 bases). Trimming removed 7 bases at V and 1 base at J, with 22 bases between. Germline V CDR1 and CDR2: SGHAT, FQNNGV. The CDR3 spans 17 residues. CDR3 sequence reads: CASIPGPTVTGNTEAFF. The CDR3 DNA reads as TGTGCCAGCATCCCCGGCCCCACCGTGACAGGGAACACTGAAGCTTTCTTT. The full variable domain, with the rest looked up from reference TRBV11-2 and TRBJ1-1, is EAGVAQSPRYKIIEKRQSVAFWCNPISGHATLYWYQQILGQGPKLLIQFQNNGVVDDSQLPKDRFSAERLKGVDSTLKIQPAKLEDSAVYLCASIPGPTVTGNTEAFFGQGTRLTVV.

This clonotype was counted a few times. The chain carries TRBV7-9 and TRBJ2-5, with TRBD2 as a possible D gene (5 bases). Germline CDR1 SEHNR, CDR2 FQNEAQ (reference sequence). Trimming removed 5 bases from V and 5 bases from J, with 18 bases in between. The CDR3 covers 15 residues. The CDR3 loop is CASSSALVGGETQYF. CDR3 sequence (DNA): TGTGCCAGCAGCAGCGCACTAGTAGGCGGTGAGACCCAGTACTTC.

This chain uses TRBV5-1 with TRBJ2-3, with 8 bases aligning to TRBD1. The CDR3 extends over 14 amino acids. The V gene end was trimmed by 4 bases and the J gene end by 5 bases; junction bases not matched to a gene: 6. CDR1 and CDR2 from the germline V gene are SGHRS and YFSETQ. DNA of the CDR3: TGCGCCAGCAGCCCGACAGGGGTAGGAGATACGCAGTATTTT. Encoded protein: CASSPTGVGDTQYF.

This chain uses TRBV2 with TRBJ1-2, with D possibly TRBD1 on 5 matching bases. Germline V gene data show CDR1 as SNHLY and CDR2 as FYNNEI. V was shortened by 5 bases and J by 8 bases, with 15 bases between the two germline ends. This CDR3 comprises 13 residues. In DNA, the CDR3 is TGTGCCAGCAGTTTAGGGGAGAGGGAAGGCTACACCTTC. It codes for CASSLGEREGYTF.

The rearrangement links TRBV20-1 to TRBJ1-5, with D perhaps matching TRBD1 (6 bases). V was shortened by 0 bases and J by 2 bases, with 14 bases between the two germline ends. CDR1 is DFQATT, CDR2 SNEGSKA, per germline (reference sequence). This CDR3 spans 16 amino acids. The DNA for the CDR3 is TGCAGTGCTAGAGATGGGGGCAGTTCGGGCAATCAGCCCCAGCATTTT. This sequence encodes CSARDGGSSGNQPQHF.